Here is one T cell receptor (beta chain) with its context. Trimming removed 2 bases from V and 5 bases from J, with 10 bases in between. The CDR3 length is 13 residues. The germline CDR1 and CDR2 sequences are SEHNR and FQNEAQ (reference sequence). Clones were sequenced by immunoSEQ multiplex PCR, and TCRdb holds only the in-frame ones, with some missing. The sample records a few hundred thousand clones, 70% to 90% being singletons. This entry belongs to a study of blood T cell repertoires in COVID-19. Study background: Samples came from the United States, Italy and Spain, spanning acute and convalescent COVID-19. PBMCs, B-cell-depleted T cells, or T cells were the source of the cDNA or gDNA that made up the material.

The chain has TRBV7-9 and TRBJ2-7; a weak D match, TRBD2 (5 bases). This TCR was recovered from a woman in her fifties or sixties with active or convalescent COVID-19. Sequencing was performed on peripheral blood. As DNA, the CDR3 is TGTGCCAGCAGCTTACAGGAGGAACACGAGCAGTACTTC. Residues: CASSLQEEHEQYF.